This record looks at one T cell receptor beta chain sequence and its context. Only in-frame clones appear in the TCRdb table, and some are missing; sequencing was by immunoSEQ multiplex PCR. The sample records a few hundred thousand clones, more than 80% being singletons. This entry comes from a study of blood T cell repertoires in COVID-19. Study context: From T cells, B-cell-depleted T cells, or PBMCs came the material, which was cDNA or gDNA.

CDR1 is MNHNS, CDR2 SASEGT, per germline. The CDR3 totals 15 residues. V was cut by 1 base and J by 4 bases, with 10 bases left in between. The J gene is TRBJ2-2, the V gene TRBV6-1; D may be TRBD1 (6 bases). This sequence originates from a woman aged 45-65 years with COVID-19, enrolled during active disease. Sequencing was done on a sample of peripheral blood. The CDR3 bases are TGTGCCAGCAGTGAAGGGGGGCGCGGCACCGGGGAGCTGTTTTTT. Encoded protein: CASSEGGRGTGELFF.